This TCR beta chain was sequenced during a study of OX40 agonist ivuxolimab in advanced cancers. Turning to the study itself: Melanoma, hepatocellular carcinoma, head and neck or renal cell cancer occurred in dose-escalation patients. Therapy given before enrollment (anti-PD-1, anti-PD-L1 or anti-CTLA-4) was allowed, and over 35% had some.

Some clones are missing from TCRdb's copy, which holds only in-frame ones; the method was immunoSEQ multiplex PCR. The sample contains 70,000 to 80,000 clones, approximately 90% of which appear only once. Broader study findings: Average numbers of expanded clones were greater in CD8+ T cells than in CD4+. What antigens the expanded peripheral T cells recognized was never established.

Comment on this clone: The antigen remains unidentified.

Between the trimmed V and J ends, which lost 5 bases and 2 bases, there was a span of 12 bases. This CDR3 has 13 amino acids. Germline lookup yields CDR1 GTSNPN and CDR2 SVGIG (reference sequence). Sample: CD4+ or CD8+ T cells sorted from blood, taken in a trial of the OX40 agonist ivuxolimab. V is TRBV30 and J is TRBJ1-1, with D possibly being TRBD1 (6 bases). This TCR derives from an adult with an advanced solid tumor such as melanoma, head and neck, liver or kidney cancer. The CDR3, as DNA: TGTGCCTGGGTGCGGACAGTCAACACTGAAGCTTTCTTT. It translates to CAWVRTVNTEAFF.